One sample yielded the 12 T cell receptor beta chains listed below, sequenced in a study of cytomegalovirus exposure and HLA in healthy donors. Primers: 60 Vbeta forward and 13 Jbeta reverse. The data were produced by immunoSEQ multiplex PCR, yet TCRdb's version contains in-frame clones alone and is incomplete. The repertoire holds 200,000 or so clones, with about 80% as singletons. Sequenced material: PBMCs. All receptors derive from a man aged 40-55 years in good health and CMV-seronegative.

V gene TRBV7-2 combines with J gene TRBJ1-5, with 8 bases lining up with TRBD1. CDR3 size: 15 residues. J lost 2 bases, V lost 5 bases, and 5 bases had no gene match. CDR1 SGHTA and CDR2 FQGNSA come from the germline V gene. CDR3 in DNA: TGTGCCAGCAGCCTCGGGACAGGTCGCAATCAGCCCCAGCATTTT. Its translation: CASSLGTGRNQPQHF.

This clone has more than one count but fewer than ten. The chain uses TRBV9 and TRBJ2-5, with 10 bases lining up with TRBD2. The CDR3 runs 15 residues. Unmatched junction bases numbered 4, after V lost 0 bases and J lost 5 bases. Germline lookup yields CDR1 SGDLS and CDR2 YYNGEE. CDR3 sequence reads: CASSVGIAGGETQYF. CDR3 DNA: TGTGCCAGCAGCGTAGGTATAGCGGGAGGCGAGACCCAGTACTTC.

This clone was counted a single time. The V gene is TRBV6-5, the J gene TRBJ1-5; weak D call: TRBD1 (6 bases). Germline V gene data show CDR1 as MNHEY and CDR2 as SVGAGI. V shed 6 bases and J shed 1 base, with 13 bases lying between them. There are 15 residues in the CDR3. The CDR3 DNA follows: TGTGCCAGCAGACCTAGGACAGAAAGCAATCAGCCCCAGCATTTT. It codes for CASRPRTESNQPQHF.

The chain recombines TRBV27 with TRBJ2-7, with 8 bases matching TRBD1. CDR1 and CDR2 (germline): MNHEY, SMNVEV (reference sequence). The CDR3 extends over 12 amino acids. Trimming at V came to 5 bases and at J to 5 bases, leaving 2 bases not matched to a gene. DNA of the CDR3: TGTGCCAGCAGTCGACAGGGGAACGAGCAGTACTTC. It translates to CASSRQGNEQYF.

The CDR3 DNA reads as TGTGCCATCAGTGACCGGACAGGGACCTTGAACACTGAAGCTTTCTTT. It translates to CAISDRTGTLNTEAFF. V gene TRBV10-3 combines with J gene TRBJ1-1, with 8 positions matching TRBD1. The CDR3 is 16 residues long. Trimming cost V 3 bases and J 0 bases; bases outside gene matches: 6. Germline CDR1 is ENHRY and CDR2 is SYGVKD.

The rearrangement links TRBV19 to TRBJ1-5, with 8 bases lining up with TRBD1. This CDR3 contains 14 residues. CDR1 and CDR2 (germline): LNHDA, SQIVND (reference sequence). V lost 5 bases, J lost 5 bases, and 5 bases stayed unmatched. The CDR3 bases are TGTGCCAGTAGTTTCGACAGGGGTCATCAGCCCCAGCATTTT. Translation: CASSFDRGHQPQHF.

The rearrangement links TRBV10-1 to TRBJ2-7; the D gene is possibly TRBD1 (5 bases). This CDR3 region has 12 residues. V lost 2 bases to trimming and J lost 6 bases, with 8 bases between them. Germline V lookup: CDR1 WNHNN, CDR2 SYGVQD (reference sequence). CDR3 nucleotides: TGCGCCAGCAGTGAGGAAGGGGTCGAGCAGTACTTC. It specifies CASSEEGVEQYF.

The V and J genes are TRBV25-1 and TRBJ2-5, with 14 nucleotides matching TRBD2. Germline V gene data show CDR1 as MGHDK and CDR2 as SYGVNS. Trimming removed 6 bases from V and 2 bases from J; junction bases left unmatched: 8. The CDR3 has 17 amino acids. The chain's CDR3 is CASSAGLAGAPQETQYF. For the CDR3, the DNA is TGTGCCAGCAGCGCGGGACTAGCGGGGGCCCCTCAAGAGACCCAGTACTTC.

This CDR3 is CASIYFRGLAKTDTQYF. The CDR3 coding sequence is TGTGCCAGCATTTATTTTCGAGGACTAGCGAAAACAGATACGCAGTATTTT. J is TRBJ2-3 and V is TRBV2; TRBD2 agrees at 9 bases. The CDR3 consists of 17 residues. Germline loops: CDR1 SNHLY, CDR2 FYNNEI. With 7 bases clipped from V and 3 bases from J, the junction kept 14 bases outside the gene matches. Variable domain in full (rest from reference TRBV2 and TRBJ2-3): EPEVTQTPSHQVTQMGQEVILRCVPISNHLYFYWYRQILGQKVEFLVSFYNNEISEKSEIFDDQFSVERPDGSNFTLKIRSTKLEDSAMYFCASIYFRGLAKTDTQYFGPGTRLTVL.

The chain recombines TRBV6-1 with TRBJ1-2, with a tentative D call TRBD1 (5 bases). The CDR3 spans 16 residues. The V end lost 2 bases, the J end lost 4 bases, and 17 bases lay between the germline ends. The germline gives CDR1 MNHNS, CDR2 SASEGT. CDR3 amino acids: CASSELGGARVYGYTF. CDR3 in DNA: TGTGCCAGCAGTGAACTAGGAGGGGCGCGGGTCTATGGCTACACCTTC.

The chain links TRBV5-1 to TRBJ1-1; TRBD1 agrees at 7 bases. The CDR3 extends over 15 amino acids. The V and J ends lost 4 bases and 8 bases, in that order; junction bases with no gene match: 14. Germline V gives CDR1 SGHRS, CDR2 YFSETQ. The CDR3 bases are TGCGCCAGCAGCCTGAGGGGGCGGTGGAGCATAGAAGCTTTCTTT. Translation gives CASSLRGRWSIEAFF. Full variable domain (remainder filled in from reference TRBV5-1 and TRBJ1-1): KAGVTQTPRYLIKTRGQQVTLSCSPISGHRSVSWYQQTPGQGLQFLFEYFSETQRNKGNFPGRFSGRQFSNSRSEMNVSTLELGDSALYLCASSLRGRWSIEAFFGQGTRLTVV.

This chain connects TRBV7-8 to TRBJ2-7, with TRBD2 as a possible D gene (6 bases). V dropped 5 bases and J dropped 6 bases, with 17 bases sitting between them. CDR1 is SGHVS, CDR2 FQNEAQ, per germline. This CDR3 is 14 amino acids long. Written as DNA, the CDR3 is TGTGCCAGCAGCCCACGGACTGGGACTGTCGAGCAGTACTTC. This sequence encodes CASSPRTGTVEQYF.